This TCR beta chain was sequenced for a study of blood T cell repertoires in COVID-19. Study-level background: Sites across the United States, Italy and Spain contributed samples from acute and convalescent COVID-19. PBMCs, B-cell-depleted T cells, or T cells provided the cDNA or gDNA that made up the material.

The CDR3 length is 16 residues. The V end was cut by 7 bases, the J end by 3 bases, with 21 bases between. CDR1 is SNHLY and CDR2 is FYNNEI in the germline V gene. Seattle researchers signed up patients amid active infection and tracked them longitudinally. Per the authors' pipeline: The assay estimated nucleated cells by amplifying reference gene primers. TCRdb keeps only in-frame clones here, not all; method: immunoSEQ multiplex PCR. That table gives V, J and clone size, and the DNA gave D and trimming. In the table there are roughly 380,000 clones, approximately 91% of which are singletons. The clonotype comes from a woman in her forties with COVID-19, enrolled during active disease. Specimen: peripheral blood. The gene calls are TRBV2 and TRBJ1-1; D is possibly TRBD1 (5 bases). The CDR3 loop is CASNRREGNIDTEAFF. In DNA, the CDR3 is TGTGCCAGCAATCGACGGGAGGGGAATATTGACACTGAAGCTTTCTTT.